This T cell receptor beta chain appears in the sequencing data of a study of blood T cell repertoires in COVID-19. Whole-study context: Material from acute and convalescent COVID-19 was sourced from the United States, Italy and Spain. From T cells, B-cell-depleted T cells, or PBMCs came the material, which was cDNA or gDNA.

The table came from immunoSEQ multiplex PCR; TCRdb's copy has only in-frame clones and leaves some out. Of approximately 200,000 clones listed, about 85% are singletons. Between the trimmed V and J ends, which lost 5 bases and 5 bases, there was a span of 13 bases. This CDR3 is 14 amino acids long. Germline CDR1 and CDR2: SGHAT and FQNNGV. The chain combines TRBV11-2 with TRBJ1-5; possible D gene TRBD1, 6 bases. The specimen sequenced was PBMCs or T cells enriched from blood (not recorded which). This TCR came from a man aged 40-55 years who had recovered from COVID-19. This CDR3 reads CASSRPGHHQPQHF. As DNA, the CDR3 is TGTGCCAGCAGCCGTCCGGGACACCATCAGCCCCAGCATTTT.